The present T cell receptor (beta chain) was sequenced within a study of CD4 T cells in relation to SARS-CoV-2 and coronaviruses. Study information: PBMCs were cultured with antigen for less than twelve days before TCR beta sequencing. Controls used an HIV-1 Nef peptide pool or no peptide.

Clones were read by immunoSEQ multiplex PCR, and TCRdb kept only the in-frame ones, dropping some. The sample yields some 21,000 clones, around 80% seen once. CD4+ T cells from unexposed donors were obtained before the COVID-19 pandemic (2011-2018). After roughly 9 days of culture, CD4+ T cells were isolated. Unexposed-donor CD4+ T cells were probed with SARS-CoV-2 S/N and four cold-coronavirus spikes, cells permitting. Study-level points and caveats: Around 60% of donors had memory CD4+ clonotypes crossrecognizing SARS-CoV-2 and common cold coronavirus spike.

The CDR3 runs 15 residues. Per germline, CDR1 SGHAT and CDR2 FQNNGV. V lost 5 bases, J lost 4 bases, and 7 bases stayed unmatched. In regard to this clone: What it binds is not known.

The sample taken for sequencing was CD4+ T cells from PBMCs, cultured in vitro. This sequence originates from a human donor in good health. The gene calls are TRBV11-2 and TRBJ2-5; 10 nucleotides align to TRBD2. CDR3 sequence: CASSTSGTSVETQYF. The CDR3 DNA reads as TGTGCCAGCAGCACAAGTGGGACTAGCGTAGAGACCCAGTACTTC.